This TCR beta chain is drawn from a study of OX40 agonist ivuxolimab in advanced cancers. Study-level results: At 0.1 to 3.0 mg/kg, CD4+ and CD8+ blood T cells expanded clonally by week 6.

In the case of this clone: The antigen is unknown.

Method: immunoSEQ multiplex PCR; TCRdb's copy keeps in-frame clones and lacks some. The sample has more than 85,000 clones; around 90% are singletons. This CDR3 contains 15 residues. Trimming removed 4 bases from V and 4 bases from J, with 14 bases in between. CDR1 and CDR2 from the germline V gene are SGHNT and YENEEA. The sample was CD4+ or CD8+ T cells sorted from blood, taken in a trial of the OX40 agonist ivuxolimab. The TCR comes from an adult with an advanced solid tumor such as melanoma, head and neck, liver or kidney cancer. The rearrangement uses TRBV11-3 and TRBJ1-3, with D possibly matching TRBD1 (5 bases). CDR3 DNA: TGTGCCAGCAGCTCAATCGGGGGAACCGGAAACACCATATATTTT. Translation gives CASSSIGGTGNTIYF. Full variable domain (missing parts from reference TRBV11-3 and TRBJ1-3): EAGVVQSPRYKIIEKKQPVAFWCNPISGHNTLYWYLQNLGQGPELLIRYENEEAVDDSQLPKDRFSAERLKGVDSTLKIQPAELGDSAVYLCASSSIGGTGNTIYFGEGSWLTVV.